This T cell receptor (beta chain) stems from a study of T cells after yellow fever vaccination. Study-level results: There was a small share of clonotypes that showed up in both the CD4 and CD8 compartments.

This CDR3 has 13 amino acids. The junction had 3 bases not matched to a gene; V was cut back by 2 bases and J by 2 bases. The V gene's germline CDR1 is DFQATT and CDR2 SNEGSKA (reference sequence). In making TCR cDNA, 5'RACE template switching added a universal primer site and UMIs to it. MiXCR, run by TCRdb on the 5' RACE reads, gives a single entry per CDR3 protein. The sample comprises about 45,000 distinct CDR3 sequences, about 7% of which are singletons, and 15% rests with the top ten. The chain recombines TRBV20-1 with TRBJ2-7, with 7 nucleotides matching TRBD2. This sample comprised CD8+ T cells not binding an NS4B(214-222) dextramer, sorted from PBMCs, obtained 45 days after the yellow fever booster vaccination. This clonotype was sampled from a young man who received the YFV17D yellow fever vaccine. The CDR3 nucleotides read TGCAGTGCTAGAACCCTAGCGGCCTACGAGCAGTACTTC. It codes for CSARTLAAYEQYF.